The 31 T cell receptor beta chains below were found in one sample sequenced in a study of response to subunit inactivated influenza vaccine. TCRdb re-derived calls from the RT-PCR reads in MiXCR, one entry per CDR3 protein. The sample shows 500,000 to 750,000 distinct CDR3 sequences, 12% to 15% of them seen only once. This specimen was PBMCs from blood, taken 12 days after vaccination. The receptors come from a middle-aged man who received an inactivated influenza vaccine.

This clonotype was counted a few times. This chain connects TRBV7-6 to TRBJ2-5, with 9 bases identical to TRBD2. The germline V gene has CDR1 SGHVS and CDR2 FNYEAQ. CDR3 length: 18 residues. J was trimmed by 4 bases and V by 0 bases; bases with no gene match: 12. The CDR3, as DNA: TGTGCCAGCAGCTTAGCGGGATGGCGGGAGGGCCGAAGAGAGACCCAGTACTTC. Encoded protein: CASSLAGWREGRRETQYF.

This clonotype was found a few times. CDR3: CSGGTSGRGYNEQFF. CDR3 DNA: TGCAGCGGAGGGACTAGCGGGAGGGGCTACAATGAGCAGTTCTTC. This chain links TRBV29-1 with TRBJ2-1, with 16 bases aligning to TRBD2. CDR3 length: 15 amino acids. Germline V gives CDR1 SQVTM, CDR2 ANQGSEA. Trimming cost V 7 bases and J 3 bases; bases outside gene matches: 3.

This sequence joins TRBV5-6 and TRBJ2-7, with 12 nucleotides matching TRBD2. The V gene end was trimmed by 4 bases and the J gene end by 5 bases; junction bases not matched to a gene: 7. The CDR3 length is 15 residues. The germline V gene encodes CDR1 SGHDT and CDR2 YYEEEE. CDR3 sequence: CASSRLAGVADEQYF. The CDR3, as DNA: TGTGCCAGCAGCCGACTAGCGGGAGTCGCAGACGAGCAGTACTTC.

V usage is TRBV29-1 and J usage is TRBJ2-7; perhaps TRBD2 as D (6 bases). The germline CDR1 and CDR2 sequences are SQVTM and ANQGSEA. V gave up 7 bases and J gave up 3 bases, with 10 bases separating them. The CDR3 consists of 11 residues. CDR3 sequence: CSGGTDYEQYF. The CDR3, as DNA: TGCAGCGGAGGGACTGACTACGAGCAGTACTTC.

The chain is built from TRBV20-1 and TRBJ2-3; 8 bases agree with TRBD2. Germline CDR1 DFQATT, CDR2 SNEGSKA (reference sequence). V gave up 0 bases and J gave up 1 base; unmatched junction bases: 3. The CDR3 is 15 amino acids. The CDR3 region has the DNA TGCAGTGCTAGAGATGGGCGGGAGGGCACAGATACGCAGTATTTT. Translating gives CSARDGREGTDTQYF.

The rearrangement uses TRBV4-2 and TRBJ2-3; 15 bases map to TRBD2. With V trimmed by 3 bases and J by 3 bases, 4 bases remained unmatched. Germline V CDR1 and CDR2: LGHNA, YNFKEQ. The CDR3 is made up of 17 amino acids. The CDR3 nucleotides read TGTGCCAGCAGCCAGGGACTAGCGGGGGGTGGGACAGATACGCAGTATTTT. It encodes CASSQGLAGGGTDTQYF.

A few counts support this clonotype. The chain employs TRBV20-1 and TRBJ2-7; TRBD2 agrees at 7 bases. In germline, CDR1 is DFQATT, CDR2 SNEGSKA (reference sequence). Trimming removed 3 bases from V and 2 bases from J; junction bases left unmatched: 7. The length of the CDR3 is 14 residues. The CDR3 sequence: CSASSPGRAYEQYF. The DNA of the CDR3 is TGCAGTGCTAGCTCGCCAGGGAGGGCCTACGAGCAGTACTTC.

The rearrangement joins TRBV2 to TRBJ2-1; 7 bases align to TRBD2. The germline gives CDR1 SNHLY, CDR2 FYNNEI. The CDR3 is made up of 16 amino acids. J gave up 0 bases and V 6 bases, and 8 bases lay outside the gene matches. The CDR3 DNA is TGTGCCAGCAGATATAGACTAGCCCGCTCCTACAATGAGCAGTTCTTC. Translating it yields CASRYRLARSYNEQFF.

The rearrangement links TRBV28 to TRBJ2-7, with 9 bases lining up with TRBD1. This CDR3 has 15 amino acids. CDR1 and CDR2 (germline): MDHEN, SYDVKM. V lost 7 bases, J lost 7 bases, and 14 bases stayed unmatched. The DNA of the CDR3 is TGTGCCAGCATTCCTACCGGGACAGGGCGTTCTGAGCAGTACTTC. Translated, it gives CASIPTGTGRSEQYF.

This sequence joins TRBV27 and TRBJ2-7; 12 bases fit TRBD1. The CDR3 runs 13 residues. The V segment lost 8 bases and the J segment 4 bases; nucleotides outside the gene matches: 3. Germline CDR1 and CDR2: MNHEY and SMNVEV (reference sequence). CDR3 DNA: TGTGCCAGCGGGACAGGGGGCGAATACGAGCAGTACTTC. The encoded protein is CASGTGGEYEQYF.

This clonotype was seen only a few times. The chain joins TRBV20-1 to TRBJ2-2; 14 bases fit TRBD2. The CDR3 is 14 residues long. Germline V lookup: CDR1 DFQATT, CDR2 SNEGSKA (reference sequence). The V and J ends lost 5 bases and 5 bases, in that order; junction bases with no gene match: 1. The CDR3 DNA follows: TGCAGTGCTCGACTAGCGGGAGGGACCGGGGAGCTGTTTTTT. Translated: CSARLAGGTGELFF.

This clonotype was seen just once. This may come from a read error, since a much larger clone is one base off. This chain links TRBV4-3 with TRBJ2-3, with D perhaps matching TRBD2 (5 bases). The CDR3 is 14 amino acids. CDR1 is LGHNA, CDR2 YSLEER, per germline. The CDR3 reads CASSQDPSTETQYF. CDR3 DNA: TGCGCCAGCAGCCAAGACCCTAGCACAGAGACGCAGTATTTT.

In nucleotides, the CDR3 is TGTGCCAGCAGTTTTATAGACAGAGAACTGTTTTTT. Translating gives CASSFIDRELFF. V usage is TRBV12-3 or TRBV12-4 and J usage is TRBJ1-4, with D possibly TRBD1 on 5 matching bases. The CDR3 loop spans 12 amino acids. V shed 3 bases and J shed 12 bases, with 11 bases lying between them.

The chain recombines TRBV20-1 with TRBJ1-4; TRBD1 is a possible D gene (5 bases). Trimming shortened V by 1 base and J by 8 bases, and 14 bases separated the two germline ends. The CDR3 is 14 residues long. In germline, CDR1 is DFQATT, CDR2 SNEGSKA (reference sequence). The CDR3 coding sequence is TGCAGTGCTAGAGGCAGTGGGGGACGCGAAAAACTGTTTTTT. It translates to CSARGSGGREKLFF.

This chain connects TRBV6-5 to TRBJ1-1; D is uncertain. The germline gives CDR1 MNHEY, CDR2 SVGAGI. CDR3 size: 11 residues. Trimming removed 10 bases at V and 5 bases at J, with 11 bases between. In nucleotides, the CDR3 is TGTGCCACCAGACGGGTTACTGAAGCTTTCTTT. Protein sequence: CATRRVTEAFF.

The table lists this clonotype with a few counts. The rearrangement joins TRBV10-3 to TRBJ1-1, with D perhaps matching TRBD1 (6 bases). V dropped 7 bases and J dropped 0 bases, with 9 bases sitting between them. Germline CDR1 ENHRY, CDR2 SYGVKD. The CDR3 length is 13 residues. The DNA of the CDR3 is TGTGCCATCAAGGACAGTTTGAACACTGAAGCTTTCTTT. Its protein is CAIKDSLNTEAFF.

J is TRBJ2-3 and V is TRBV20-1; D gene uncertain. The CDR3 is 14 amino acids. Trimming stripped 0 bases from V and 2 bases from J, with 9 bases between. Germline V CDR1 and CDR2: DFQATT, SNEGSKA (reference sequence). The CDR3 protein is CSAREQLHTDTQYF. CDR3 in DNA: TGCAGTGCTAGAGAGCAGTTACACACAGATACGCAGTATTTT.

This clonotype was observed at least ten times. The chain is built from TRBV29-1 and TRBJ2-1, with 7 bases matching TRBD1. The length of the CDR3 is 13 residues. With 5 bases clipped from V and 1 base from J, the junction kept 2 bases outside the gene matches. The germline CDR1 and CDR2 sequences are SQVTM and ANQGSEA. The CDR3: CSVRGPSYNEQFF. The CDR3 DNA reads as TGCAGCGTTAGGGGGCCGTCCTACAATGAGCAGTTCTTC.

The gene calls are TRBV24-1 and TRBJ2-3, with 8 nucleotides matching TRBD2. CDR1 and CDR2 from the germline V gene are KGHDR and SFDVKD. The trim removed 6 bases at V and 3 bases at J, leaving 4 bases unmatched. This CDR3 spans 14 amino acids. CDR3 nucleotides: TGTGCCACCAGTCCAGCGGGAGCGACAGATACGCAGTATTTT. Its translation is CATSPAGATDTQYF.

This sequence joins TRBV6-2 or TRBV6-3 and TRBJ2-1; D may match TRBD1 or TRBD2 (5 bases each). Germline V lookup: CDR1 MNHEY, CDR2 SVGEGT. There are 16 residues in the CDR3. The V gene lost 6 bases and the J gene lost 0 bases, with 15 bases spanning the gap. Here the CDR3 DNA reads TGTGCCAGCAGAGAACGGGGCGGAGGCTCCTACAATGAGCAGTTCTTC. Translated: CASRERGGGSYNEQFF.

The chain employs TRBV6-2 or TRBV6-3 and TRBJ2-7; perhaps TRBD2 as D (6 bases). Germline V CDR1 and CDR2: MNHEY, SVGEGT. The CDR3 has 14 amino acids. Trimming stripped 11 bases from V and 2 bases from J, with 19 bases between. CDR3 sequence reads: CAGGRRGPPYEQYF. The CDR3 DNA reads as TGTGCCGGGGGGAGACGTGGACCCCCCTACGAGCAGTACTTC.

This clonotype was recorded many times. The chain links TRBV10-3 to TRBJ2-4; D might be TRBD2 (6 bases). The CDR3 loop spans 15 amino acids. Germline CDR1 and CDR2: ENHRY and SYGVKD. V lost 7 bases to trimming and J lost 15 bases, with 28 bases between them. This chain's CDR3 is CAIISLGGLSCSAYF. As DNA, the CDR3 is TGTGCCATCATATCATTGGGAGGTCTAAGCTGTAGTGCGTACTTC.

This clonotype has a single count. The rearrangement uses TRBV27 and TRBJ2-5; D perhaps matches TRBD1 (5 bases). Germline V gene lookup returns CDR1 MNHEY and CDR2 SMNVEV (reference sequence). The CDR3 runs 14 residues. V lost 6 bases and J lost 6, with 17 bases in between. Written as DNA, the CDR3 is TGTGCCAGCAGGACTCAGGGTGCCGGAAAGACCCAGTACTTC. It encodes CASRTQGAGKTQYF.

The chain employs TRBV7-2 and TRBJ2-3, with D unclear. The germline V gene has CDR1 SGHTA and CDR2 FQGNSA. Trimming took 5 bases from V and 7 from J, leaving 16 bases between them. The CDR3 runs 14 residues. CDR3 sequence reads: CASSQTPAPNTQYF. In nucleotides, the CDR3 is TGTGCCAGCAGCCAGACCCCAGCCCCGAATACGCAGTATTTT.

This clonotype was counted a few times. This rearrangement joins TRBV28 to TRBJ2-7, with D unclear. This CDR3 contains 15 residues. Trimming stripped 6 bases from V and 1 base from J, with 16 bases between. CDR1 and CDR2 from the germline V gene are MDHEN and SYDVKM. The CDR3 sequence is CASSLLPMDSYEQYF. CDR3 nucleotides: TGTGCCAGCAGCCTACTCCCGATGGATTCCTACGAGCAGTACTTC.

The gene calls are TRBV7-2 and TRBJ2-5; no clear D. Germline CDR1 is SGHTA and CDR2 is FQGNSA. V dropped 6 bases and J dropped 7 bases, with 9 bases sitting between them. The length of the CDR3 is 11 residues. CDR3 sequence: CASSPGATQYF. DNA of the CDR3: TGTGCCAGCAGTCCGGGTGCGACCCAGTACTTC.

This clonotype has more than one count but fewer than ten. The chain links TRBV28 to TRBJ2-7; D call uncertain. Trimming took 3 bases from V and 2 from J, leaving 11 bases between them. Germline CDR1 is MDHEN and CDR2 is SYDVKM. This CDR3 has 14 residues. The CDR3 sequence: CASSFLQNPYEQYF. The DNA for the CDR3 is TGTGCCAGCAGTTTCTTGCAGAACCCCTACGAGCAGTACTTC. The full variable domain, with the rest looked up from reference TRBV28 and TRBJ2-7, is DVKVTQSSRYLVKRTGEKVFLECVQDMDHENMFWYRQDPGLGLRLIYFSYDVKMKEKGDIPEGYSVSREKKERFSLILESASTNQTSMYLCASSFLQNPYEQYFGPGTRLTVT.

This clonotype was seen a handful of times. The chain carries TRBV24-1 and TRBJ2-1; D tentatively reads TRBD1 or TRBD2 (7 bases each). Germline V gene data show CDR1 as KGHDR and CDR2 as SFDVKD. This CDR3 spans 17 amino acids. The V end was cut by 6 bases, the J end by 6 bases, with 23 bases between. The CDR3 sequence is CATSNPRGQGDINEQFF. CDR3 in DNA: TGTGCCACCAGTAACCCGCGGGGGCAGGGGGATATCAATGAGCAGTTCTTC.

The chain couples TRBV28 to TRBJ1-5; tentatively, D is TRBD1 (5 bases). The length of the CDR3 is 15 residues. V lost 6 bases and J lost 4, with 16 bases in between. Germline V CDR1 and CDR2: MDHEN, SYDVKM. Here the CDR3 reads CASRFGTNRNQPQHF. CDR3 bases: TGTGCCAGCAGATTTGGGACCAACAGGAATCAGCCCCAGCATTTT. The entire variable domain, with the rest obtained from reference TRBV28 and TRBJ1-5, is as follows: DVKVTQSSRYLVKRTGEKVFLECVQDMDHENMFWYRQDPGLGLRLIYFSYDVKMKEKGDIPEGYSVSREKKERFSLILESASTNQTSMYLCASRFGTNRNQPQHFGDGTRLSIL.

This clonotype was found many times. This rearrangement joins TRBV7-9 to TRBJ2-2; D is possibly TRBD1 (5 bases). There are 17 residues in the CDR3. Trimming shortened V by 5 bases and J by 5 bases, and 21 bases separated the two germline ends. The germline V gene encodes CDR1 SEHNR and CDR2 FQNEAQ (reference sequence). Written as DNA, the CDR3 is TGTGCCAGCAGCCCGCCCAGGACAAGGGGTTGGACCGGGGAGCTGTTTTTT. Its translation: CASSPPRTRGWTGELFF. Full variable domain (rest looked up from reference TRBV7-9 and TRBJ2-2): DTGVSQNPRHKITKRGQNVTFRCDPISEHNRLYWYRQTLGQGPEFLTYFQNEAQLEKSRLLSDRFSAERPKGSFSTLEIQRTEQGDSAMYLCASSPPRTRGWTGELFFGEGSRLTVL.

The rearrangement uses TRBV28 and TRBJ2-1; 7 bases map to TRBD1. CDR1 MDHEN and CDR2 SYDVKM come from the germline V gene. This CDR3 has 14 amino acids. The trim removed 2 bases at V and 6 bases at J, leaving 4 bases unmatched. The chain's CDR3 is CASSLNDRANEQFF. The CDR3, as DNA: TGTGCCAGCAGTTTAAATGACAGGGCCAATGAGCAGTTCTTC.